The sequence of this T cell receptor beta chain was determined in a study of cytomegalovirus exposure and HLA in healthy donors (dated by TCRdb to the late 2010s). Regarding the study in general: An earlier analysis of approximately 550 of the donors reported approximately 270 Gb of sequence data and approximately 110 million unique TCR beta sequences from some 180 million T cells. To study patterns of TCR occurrence, a later analysis re-analyzed previously published TCR beta repertoires from under 750 donors and added high-resolution HLA genotyping. In addition to the first cohort of 666 subjects, a separate validation cohort of under 150 different subjects was used. The study was designed to test whether signatures of past pathogen exposure could be identified by cataloging public T cell receptors. Among about 410 genotyped donors of the cohort, an average of approximately 200,000 unique TCR beta nucleotide sequences was sequenced per donor, of which roughly 18% were non-productive. Rather than drawing on any new phenotypic data, the later analysis identified candidate immune exposures from TCR beta sequences and the way those sequences occurred across donors. A few DR-DQ haplotypes were treated as single units for association and clustering because of strong linkage in the cohort. Both class I and class II loci were covered by HLA typing, at four-digit resolution. In an earlier analysis of a few hundred of the donors, high-throughput TCR beta sequencing was used to judge whether each TCR beta V gene segment behaved as functional or pseudogenic. All discovery cohort repertoires had been generated on a single sequencing platform. The study used immunosequencing to profile the T cell repertoires of approximately 630 subjects and linked those repertoires to cytomegalovirus serostatus. About 280 gigabases of sequencing data and 70 million to 95 million unique TCR sequences made up an early release that covered 500 to 650 HLA-typed donors. Typing coverage varied by locus: about 629-630 donors for A, B, C, DRB1 and DQB1; around 560 for DQA1; some 610 for DPA1; approximately 470 for DPB1. In a later genetic analysis, genome-wide SNP genotypes for about 55% of the roughly 670 donors were used, and that subset was treated as a discovery cohort. Of the roughly 400 genotyped donors, about 80% fell in the genetic ancestry cluster associated with self-reported Caucasian donors. Donor age, sex, ethnicity and CMV serostatus were compiled alongside the repertoire data. High-throughput TCR immunosequencing, statistical association of individual TCRs with disease status, and machine learning were combined to predict cytomegalovirus infection status.

The cohort comprised approximately 700 healthy bone marrow donors. At the time of sampling, all cohort members were nominally healthy, though unrecorded immune exposures were likely present. Of the 550 to 750 cohort members, 289 had positive CMV serostatus and 350 to 450 had negative CMV serostatus, and CMV serostatus was not recorded for the donor. A peripheral blood sample was provided by each donor, and peripheral blood mononuclear cells were used for TCR beta sequencing. The Qiagen DNeasy Blood Extraction Kit was used to extract genomic DNA from the blood cell samples. Preparation of the library involved the immunoSEQ multiplex PCR assay. The multiplex PCR relied on a mix of 60 forward primers for TCR Vbeta segments and 13 reverse primers for TCR Jbeta segments. A multiplex PCR assay on genomic DNA amplified the CDR3 region of rearranged TCR beta genes. On the Illumina HiSeq System, the amplified TCR beta libraries were sequenced as 87-base-pair reads. The study's own analysis went as follows. A later analysis counted approximately 76 million unique TCR beta chains across the roughly 700 repertoires, and some 11 million of these chains were shared by at least two donors. To remove PCR and sequencing errors, raw reads were error-corrected and collapsed into unique sequences using a nearest-neighbor algorithm that merged closely related sequences. To assign V, D and J gene segments, CDR3 sequences were aligned to IMGT reference sequences. For a sequence to be retained, a match of at least six nucleotides to both a V gene segment and a J gene segment was required. A rearrangement was called productive if the CDR3 had no stop codons and remained in frame with V and J, and every other rearrangement was called non-productive. CDR3 was defined according to IMGT convention as the region running from the second conserved V-encoded cysteine to the conserved J-encoded phenylalanine. The earlier analysis of about 610 of the donors excluded sequences that lacked an unambiguous match to a single V gene segment. An earlier analysis of approximately 590 of the donors classified V segments as functional when productive rearrangements were above 56.7% and as segregating when the standard deviation between donors was above 5%. A statistical classification framework was built to diagnose cytomegalovirus status from the catalog of TCR beta chain sequences. V and J gene assignment, in a later analysis, came from comparing TCR nucleotide sequences with IMGT/GENE-DB human TR gene sequences. A later analysis assigned CDR3 sequences and most-parsimonious VDJ recombination scenarios with the TCRdist pipeline. A later analysis defined each TCR beta chain by its CDR3 amino acid sequence plus V-gene family, and excluded reads lacking a unique V-gene family. In a later analysis, around 650 highly shared, low-generation-probability nucleotide sequences were removed to address suspected cross-contamination and a sequencing artifact. For each public chain, a later analysis derived a clonal expansion index from normalized ranks of inferred template counts within each repertoire. Generation probabilities in a later analysis came from a VDJ recombination model fitted to out-of-frame rearrangements, and those results were checked against IGoR. In a later analysis, TCR-TCR, TCR-HLA and TCR-CMV co-occurrence was scored with hypergeometric tests, and a repertoire-size bias correction was applied to TCR pairs. A later analysis estimated false discovery rates by permuting HLA or CMV assignments 20 times. A later analysis grouped co-occurring TCRs with DBSCAN, adding TCRdist sequence similarity when clustering within HLA-allele-positive subsets. For co-occurrence clustering, repertoires with fewer than 30,000 or more than 120,000 public chains were excluded, along with several repertoires with anomalous nucleotide sharing. Here the immuneACCESS table is served through TCRdb, limited to in-frame sequences with V and J called. Missing clones are a known gap in these copies; in checked studies unresolved V genes cover under half, and the rest lacks a known reason. The V and J calls and clone size are taken from that table; D and trimming were inferred from the DNA. The sample table contains 200,000 to 250,000 clones; only one count was recorded for about 84% of them. The ten largest make up 1% to 1.5% of the sample.

CDR1 and CDR2, looked up from the germline V gene (reference sequence), are LNHDA and SQIVND. There are 15 amino acids in the CDR3, from cysteine to phenylalanine inclusive. The kept DNA is CDR3 alone, 45 bases in frame from the first base. From V the trimming removes 2 bases and from J it removes 0 bases, while the gene matches leave 3 bases of the junction unaccounted for. Broader findings and caveats from the paper: A few of the identified cytomegalovirus-associated TCR beta chains were confirmed in vitro to be specific for cytomegalovirus antigens. Because some donors lacked HLA typing at each locus, the association tests relied only on the typed subset. According to the authors, the approach could potentially be generalized to other disease states and immunological phenotypes. Broadly in line with IMGT annotations, most TCR beta V segments showed up in productive rearrangements about 87% or about 30% of the time in an earlier analysis of some 590 of the donors. Most CMV-associated TCR beta chains appeared to be HLA-restricted in a later analysis, and the HLA associations seemed to be driven largely by CMV exposure. Specific HLA alleles were associated with 16,951 TCR beta sequences at a false discovery rate of 0.05 in a later analysis. According to a later analysis, TCR association rates differed among HLA loci, with DRB1 alleles showing the most associated TCRs and HLA-C alleles showing the fewest. The earlier analysis of approximately 540 of the donors excluded 15 to 20 rarely observed V segments, including chromosome 9 orphons, because counts were too low. The study gave a list of under 200 TCR beta chains associated with cytomegalovirus. CMV serostatus was the only immune exposure information available for the cohort. A further reported finding was that TCR beta sequences accurately predicted the HLA-A and HLA-B alleles for most subjects in the first cohort. Sequencing depth was assumed to be roughly uniform across donors in the presence/absence analyses, though that assumption may not hold. In this cohort, only TCR beta chains were sequenced, and detectable features were limited by the absence of alpha or paired-chain data. Assigning TCR associations to individual alleles was difficult when HLA alleles, especially DR and DQ, strongly co-occurred. According to a later analysis, parvovirus B19, influenza, CMV and Epstein-Barr virus appeared linked to several top co-occurrence clusters. A later genetic analysis associated a missense DCLRE1C variant with V-gene and J-gene trimming of TCR beta chains, and an independent cohort replicated the association. Compared with the roughly 670-donor mean, donors in an Asian-associated ancestry cluster had fewer N-insertions in productive TCRs, according to a later genetic analysis. Most TCR sequences were seen in very few donors, while some public TCRs were found in many individuals. The classifier was reported to diagnose cytomegalovirus status with high specificity and sensitivity in both the original cohort and the validation cohort. Linkage disequilibrium might explain the correlated functional status among segregating V segments, but an unknown experimental factor could not be ruled out. In a later analysis, HLA-associated TCR beta chains showed more clonal expansion and lower generation probabilities than non-associated chains that were equally common. Because the 87-base-pair reads could not distinguish some IMGT-functional V segments, including TRBV6-2 and TRBV6-3, those segments were excluded. A cluster of highly shared sequence variants was judged likely to be a technical artifact of the sequencing pipeline.

A note on this clone: Its antigen is still unknown. No base-level quality is on record; no much larger clone is a single base apart.

The sequencing sample was made of PBMCs. The sequence derives from a human donor in good health. Rearrangement joined TRBV19 to TRBJ1-1, with 7 bases aligning to TRBD1. The CDR3 sequence is CASSITGQMNTEAFF. The nucleotide sequence is given as TGTGCCAGTAGTATAACGGGACAGATGAACACTGAAGCTTTCTTT. This CDR3, with the reference TRBV19 and TRBJ1-1 proteins standing in past its ends, gives the full variable domain DGGITQSPKYLFRKEGQNVTLSCEQNLNHDAMYWYRQDPGQGLRLIYYSQIVNDFQKGDIAEGYSVSREKKESFPLTVTSAQKNPTAFYLCASSITGQMNTEAFFGQGTRLTVV.